The 9 T cell receptor beta chains reported below all come from one sample, sequenced in a study of somatic mutations in cytotoxic T cells in rheumatoid arthritis. Sequencing used immunoSEQ multiplex PCR; TCRdb keeps in-frame clones, though not all of them. The sample holds 2,500 to 4,000 clones, around 82% seen once. The material sequenced was CD8+ T cells sorted from blood. These receptors were taken from a woman aged 50 to 65 with rheumatoid arthritis.

The chain links TRBV10-3 to TRBJ2-7; D may be TRBD2 (6 bases). This CDR3 is 15 amino acids long. Trimming took 3 bases from V and 2 from J, leaving 14 bases between them. The germline V gene has CDR1 ENHRY and CDR2 SYGVKD. The CDR3 loop reads CAISDPAGVTYEQYF. The CDR3 DNA is TGTGCCATCAGTGATCCAGCGGGCGTAACCTACGAGCAGTACTTC.

This sequence joins TRBV27 and TRBJ1-4; possibly TRBD1 for D (5 bases). Deletions cut 6 bases from V and 0 bases from J, with 11 bases between. Germline-derived CDR1 and CDR2 are MNHEY and SMNVEV (reference sequence). This CDR3 spans 15 amino acids. CDR3 in DNA: TGTGCCAGCAGGGCAGGGACTGCAACTAATGAAAAACTGTTTTTT. Encoded protein: CASRAGTATNEKLFF.

The V call is TRBV19, the J call TRBJ2-7; no clear D. There are 14 residues in the CDR3. V was trimmed by 5 bases and J by 3 bases, leaving 14 bases between them. From germline, CDR1 is LNHDA and CDR2 SQIVND (reference sequence). The CDR3 sequence: CASSPFLRNYEQYF. The CDR3 bases are TGTGCCAGTAGTCCCTTTTTGCGGAACTACGAGCAGTACTTC.

The rearrangement links TRBV6-1 to TRBJ1-2; possible D gene TRBD1, 6 bases. This CDR3 comprises 15 residues. Looked up from germline, CDR1 is MNHNS and CDR2 is SASEGT. V lost 1 base, J lost 5 bases, and 14 bases lay in between. The CDR3 sequence: CASSEDQGLGYGYTF. In DNA, the CDR3 is TGTGCCAGCAGTGAAGATCAGGGGCTGGGGTATGGCTACACCTTC.

The chain recombines TRBV6-4 with TRBJ1-5; weak D call: TRBD1 (6 bases). From germline, CDR1 is MRHNA and CDR2 SNTAGT. The ends were cut back, 6 bases at V and 4 bases at J, with 13 bases in the middle. The CDR3 is 14 residues long. The CDR3 sequence is CASSPDSANQPQHF. The DNA for the CDR3 is TGTGCCAGCAGCCCGGACAGCGCAAATCAGCCCCAGCATTTT.

As regards this clone: At the DNA level, this CDR3 is encoded by other sequences in the same sample as well. The chain carries TRBV28 and TRBJ2-1; 11 nucleotides align to TRBD2. Germline V gene lookup returns CDR1 MDHEN and CDR2 SYDVKM. The CDR3 spans 16 residues. Trimming at V came to 6 bases and at J to 4 bases, leaving 8 bases not matched to a gene. The CDR3 is CASSPLLAGGYNEQFF. The CDR3 region has the DNA TGTGCCAGCAGCCCGCTCCTAGCGGGAGGTTACAATGAGCAGTTCTTC.

J is TRBJ1-5 and V is TRBV4-1, with D unclear. The germline V gene has CDR1 MGHRA and CDR2 YSYEKL. The CDR3 totals 14 residues. Trimming stripped 3 bases from V and 3 bases from J, with 9 bases between. CDR3: CASSHPGFNQPQHF. The CDR3 DNA reads TGCGCCAGCAGCCACCCAGGTTTCAATCAGCCCCAGCATTTT.

CDR3 DNA: TGCAGCGTTGGACTAGAAACGGGGGAGCTGTTTTTT. Its translation is CSVGLETGELFF. The gene calls are TRBV29-1 and TRBJ2-2, with a weak D call TRBD2 (6 bases). Trimming took off 4 bases at V and 8 bases at J, with 11 bases between the two ends. Germline-derived CDR1 and CDR2 are SQVTM and ANQGSEA. The length of the CDR3 is 12 residues.

The chain couples TRBV21-1 to TRBJ2-7; TRBD2 reflects the table's D call only, with no check against the DNA. TRBV21-1 is marked as a pseudogene. The CDR3 has 19 residues. CDR3 sequence: CASRSDAPLPRPGSYEQYF. The CDR3 DNA reads TGTGCCAGCAGATCAGATGCCCCCCTGCCCAGGCCGGGGTCCTACGAGCAGTACTTC.